This T cell receptor beta chain was captured by sequencing in a study of a mutant IDH1 vaccine in newly diagnosed glioma. Study overall: Treated patients had a mean age of roughly 44 years and a sex split that was roughly 60% male and roughly 40% female.

The V end lost 4 bases, the J end lost 6 bases, and 17 bases lay between the germline ends. The CDR3 extends over 15 amino acids. The germline gives CDR1 SNHLY, CDR2 FYNNEI. This table comes from immunoSEQ multiplex PCR, and its TCRdb copy is limited to in-frame clones, with some not included. This sample has about 26,000 clones; more than 60% occur once, and the top ten carry approximately 7.7%. On this clone: Its antigen remains unknown.

Noted time point: week 5, during vaccination. All doses held 300 ug of mutant IDH1 20-mer peptide, with topical imiquimod. New WHO grade 3 or 4 astrocytomas that were IDH1-mutant and ATRX-lost occurred in the donors. The TCR originated in a man aged 35-49 years with glioma. Some clones in this sample may be carry-over from other donors' samples. The chain couples TRBV2 to TRBJ2-3; TRBD2 might be the D (5 bases). Here the sequenced sample was PBMCs, taken from a glioma patient whose treatment included an IDH1 peptide vaccine. The CDR3 coding sequence is TGTGCCAGCAGTGCAGGACGGACTCTCGACGATACGCAGTATTTT. Its protein product is CASSAGRTLDDTQYF. Drawing the rest from reference TRBV2 and TRBJ2-3, the complete variable domain is EPEVTQTPSHQVTQMGQEVILRCVPISNHLYFYWYRQILGQKVEFLVSFYNNEISEKSEIFDDQFSVERPDGSNFTLKIRSTKLEDSAMYFCASSAGRTLDDTQYFGPGTRLTVL.